This is a list of T cell receptor beta chains from one sample in a study of blood T cell repertoires in COVID-19. The repertoire was sequenced with immunoSEQ multiplex PCR; TCRdb's copy has only in-frame clones and lacks some. The data show over 250,000 clones, 87% seen once. The sequenced sample consisted of peripheral blood. These receptors came from a woman between 40 and 55 years old who had recovered from COVID-19. CDR3s include the opening cysteine and the closing phenylalanine or tryptophan. The order of the fields is V gene, CDR3 length, clone size, J gene, D gene, CDR3 protein, CDR3 DNA. D genes are given only for firm matches. Some rows have no size entry. The others give once, few or many, or a class for an expanded clone.

>TRBV2|13|NA|TRBJ2-1|NA
CARGSGGGGEQFF
TGTGCCAGAGGATCGGGAGGGGGCGGTGAGCAGTTCTTC
>TRBV5-1|17|NA|TRBJ1-2|NA
CASSFSYSGGGRYGYTF
TGCGCCAGCAGCTTCTCATACTCCGGGGGAGGAAGGTATGGCTACACCTTC
>TRBV6-2/TRBV6-3|16|NA|TRBJ1-2|TRBD1
CASTPPGQGAFYGYTF
TGTGCCAGCACCCCTCCGGGACAGGGGGCCTTCTATGGCTACACCTTC
>TRBV11-3|12|once|TRBJ1-1|NA
CASSQDGNEAFF
TGTGCCAGCAGTCAAGACGGGAATGAAGCTTTCTTT
>TRBV9|12|NA|TRBJ1-2|NA
CASSARTEGYTF
TGTGCCAGCAGCGCTCGGACAGAGGGCTACACCTTC
>TRBV5-1|13|NA|TRBJ2-1|NA
CASSPWEEDEQFF
TGCGCCAGCAGCCCTTGGGAGGAGGATGAGCAGTTCTTC
>TRBV5-1|17|NA|TRBJ1-6|TRBD1
CASSFGTGQGSNSPLHF
TGCGCCAGCAGCTTCGGGACAGGGCAGGGGTCTAATTCACCCCTCCACTTT
>TRBV28|15|NA|TRBJ2-3|TRBD2
CASSLRASGGGTQYF
TGTGCCAGCAGTTTAAGGGCTAGCGGGGGCGGTACGCAGTATTTT
>TRBV3-1/TRBV3-2|16|NA|TRBJ1-2|NA
CASSQGIPARDYGYTF
TGTGCCAGCAGCCAAGGCATCCCGGCCCGGGATTATGGCTACACCTTC
>TRBV5-1|15|NA|TRBJ2-7|NA
CASSSTRDTLYEQYF
TGCGCCAGCAGCTCAACCCGGGACACCCTCTACGAGCAGTACTTC